Shown below are 26 T cell receptor beta chains from a single sample sequenced in a study of T-cell reconstitution after alpha-beta-depleted transplantation in children. A TCRbeta library incorporating unique molecular identifiers was prepared. Via MiXCR, TCRdb re-called the PCR reads, giving one row per CDR3 protein. The sample includes over 45,000 distinct CDR3 sequences, 44% seen only once; the top ten take approximately 98%. The material was PBMCs, mostly from graft donor cells, obtained 360 days after TCRalphabeta/CD19-depleted stem cell transplant. The origin of the receptors is a male patient aged 10-17 years who had a stem cell transplant for acute lymphoblastic leukemia, so the T cells may come from the graft donor.

The chain joins TRBV29-1 to TRBJ2-7; D is unclear. This CDR3 region has 12 residues. V gave up 1 base and J gave up 6 bases, with 10 bases separating them. Looked up from germline, CDR1 is SQVTM and CDR2 is ANQGSEA. CDR3 DNA: TGCAGCGTTGAAGGCCTTGCTAGCGAGCAGTACTTC. Protein sequence: CSVEGLASEQYF.

This chain joins TRBV27 and TRBJ1-1; no firm D call. Trimming took 3 bases from V and 0 from J, leaving 11 bases between them. CDR3 length: 15 amino acids. Germline CDR1 and CDR2: MNHEY and SMNVEV (reference sequence). The CDR3: CASSFIGQMNTEAFF. In nucleotides, the CDR3 is TGTGCCAGCAGTTTTATAGGGCAGATGAACACTGAAGCTTTCTTT.

This clonotype was recorded a few times. The chain uses TRBV20-1 and TRBJ1-1; no reliable D call. The germline V gene has CDR1 DFQATT and CDR2 SNEGSKA (reference sequence). V lost 3 bases and J lost 1, with 9 bases in between. This CDR3 is 13 amino acids long. CDR3 protein: CSASRTGNTEAFF. The CDR3 DNA reads as TGCAGTGCTAGCCGGACGGGGAACACTGAAGCTTTCTTT.

This chain connects TRBV6-1 to TRBJ1-3; no definite D call. V was cut by 8 bases and J by 0 bases, with 8 bases left in between. Germline-derived CDR1 and CDR2 are MNHNS and SASEGT. CDR3 size: 13 residues. The CDR3 nucleotides are TGTGCCAGCCACGGGCGCTCTGGAAACACCATATATTTT. Protein product: CASHGRSGNTIYF.

This clonotype was seen a handful of times. The V call is TRBV25-1, the J call TRBJ1-1; maybe TRBD1 (5 bases). Trimming stripped 4 bases from V and 3 bases from J, with 15 bases between. This CDR3 contains 15 residues. Germline assignment: CDR1 MGHDK and CDR2 SYGVNS. The CDR3 DNA is TGTGCCAGCAGTGGTCGAGGTGTAGGGGACACTGAAGCTTTCTTT. Protein sequence: CASSGRGVGDTEAFF.

This chain uses TRBV4-2 with TRBJ2-5; D is unresolved. V lost 0 bases and J 1 base, leaving 18 bases between the germline ends. The CDR3 sequence is 18 residues long. Germline CDR1 and CDR2: LGHNA and YNFKEQ. In nucleotides, the CDR3 is TGTGCCAGCAGCCAAGAGAGGCACGGACCCCAGCTCCAAGAGACCCAGTACTTC. As protein: CASSQERHGPQLQETQYF.

The chain joins TRBV25-1 to TRBJ2-4, with 7 bases identical to TRBD1. The V gene's germline CDR1 is MGHDK and CDR2 SYGVNS. Trimming took 2 bases from V and 8 from J; bases not matched to a gene: 6. The CDR3 runs to 14 residues. CDR3 bases: TGTGCCAGCAGTGAAAGACAGGGTGGGGACATTCAGTACTTC. This translates into CASSERQGGDIQYF.

The V call is TRBV20-1, the J call TRBJ2-7; 7 bases fit TRBD2. Looked up from germline, CDR1 is DFQATT and CDR2 is SNEGSKA (reference sequence). CDR3 length equals 15 residues. V shed 3 bases and J 6 bases; nucleotides not matched to a gene: 14. The CDR3 sequence: CSASRSELGLSEQYF. The CDR3, as DNA: TGCAGTGCTAGTCGCTCGGAATTGGGACTAAGCGAGCAGTACTTC.

The gene calls are TRBV6-5 and TRBJ2-7; D not certain. The CDR3 length is 12 residues. Germline values: CDR1 MNHEY, CDR2 SVGAGI. Trimming pared 2 bases from V and 7 bases from J, leaving 9 bases between. CDR3 loop: CASSYRVLEQYF. CDR3 bases: TGTGCCAGCAGTTACAGGGTGCTGGAGCAGTACTTC.

This clonotype was observed a few times. The V and J genes are TRBV12-3 or TRBV12-4 and TRBJ1-2, with D unresolved. V lost 3 bases and J 5 bases, leaving 10 bases between the germline ends. This CDR3 comprises 13 residues. The DNA for the CDR3 is TGTGCCAGCAGTTTCTTGGTCACATATGGCTACACCTTC. This codes for CASSFLVTYGYTF.

The chain links TRBV16 to TRBJ2-7, with a weak D call TRBD2 (6 bases). This CDR3 contains 12 residues. V lost 2 bases, J lost 5 bases, and 7 bases lay in between. CDR1 and CDR2 from the germline V gene are KGHSY and FQNENV. CDR3 region: CASSQRGNEQYF. Here the CDR3 DNA reads TGTGCCAGCAGCCAACGGGGGAACGAGCAGTACTTC.

The chain couples TRBV6-1 to TRBJ1-2; D is unresolved. Germline CDR1 and CDR2: MNHNS and SASEGT. The CDR3 has 12 amino acids. Trimming stripped 4 bases from V and 8 bases from J, with 11 bases between. DNA of the CDR3: TGTGCCAGCAGTGGGACTGCGTTGGGCTACACCTTC. It translates to CASSGTALGYTF.

This clonotype was counted a few times. The J gene is TRBJ2-3, the V gene TRBV5-1; the match to TRBD2 covers 9 bases. The CDR3 contains 14 residues. CDR1 is SGHRS and CDR2 is YFSETQ in the germline V gene. V was pared by 4 bases and J by 4 bases, with 4 bases of the junction left unmatched. The CDR3 region is CASSAGGPADTQYF. CDR3 coding DNA: TGCGCCAGCAGCGCGGGGGGGCCAGCAGATACGCAGTATTTT.

A single count supports this clonotype. V and J are TRBV6-1 and TRBJ2-7; either TRBD1 or TRBD2 may fit D (5 bases each). The germline CDR1 and CDR2 sequences are MNHNS and SASEGT. Trimming took 3 bases from V and 3 from J, leaving 9 bases between them. This CDR3 is 13 amino acids long. The CDR3 is CASSEGRIYEQYF. The CDR3 nucleotides read TGTGCCAGCAGTGAGGGACGGATCTACGAGCAGTACTTC.

This clonotype has only a few counts. This chain links TRBV29-1 with TRBJ2-1; tentatively, D is TRBD1 or TRBD2 (5 bases each). V lost 7 bases, J lost 6 bases, and 25 bases lay in between. This CDR3 comprises 16 residues. Germline CDR1 and CDR2: SQVTM and ANQGSEA. For the CDR3, the DNA is TGCAGCGCGTGCCCAAGAATGGGACGGTCCCGCAATGAGCAGTTCTTC. This codes for CSACPRMGRSRNEQFF.

The rearrangement joins TRBV12-3 or TRBV12-4 to TRBJ2-3; D is undetermined. Between the trimmed V and J ends, which lost 5 bases and 0 bases, there was a span of 15 bases. The CDR3 totals 16 residues. CDR3 sequence reads: CASSPLFLPSTDTQYF. In nucleotides, the CDR3 is TGTGCCAGCAGTCCTTTGTTTCTCCCTAGCACAGATACGCAGTATTTT.

The gene calls are TRBV12-3 or TRBV12-4 and TRBJ2-3, with 10 bases lining up with TRBD2. The CDR3 loop spans 14 amino acids. V trimming: 6 bases; J trimming: 4 bases; junction bases outside the gene matches: 4. CDR3 loop: CASSLTSGSDTQYF. The CDR3 nucleotides are TGTGCCAGCAGCCTGACTAGCGGGTCAGATACGCAGTATTTT.

The rearrangement uses TRBV10-2 and TRBJ1-2; tentative D call: TRBD1 (5 bases). The germline V gene encodes CDR1 WSHSY and CDR2 SAAADI. V lost 4 bases and J lost 3, with 6 bases in between. The CDR3 runs 12 residues. The CDR3, as DNA: TGCGCCAGCAGTGTGGGACACTATGGCTACACCTTC. Residues: CASSVGHYGYTF.

The chain combines TRBV28 with TRBJ1-5; D is unclear. The CDR3 runs 15 residues. Germline assignment: CDR1 MDHEN and CDR2 SYDVKM. Trimming pared 5 bases from V and 2 bases from J, leaving 13 bases between. The CDR3 DNA reads TGTGCCAGCAGTGCCCCCCTGGCCGGCAATCAGCCCCAGCATTTT. Translating gives CASSAPLAGNQPQHF.

This clonotype was seen a handful of times. The J gene is TRBJ1-2, the V gene TRBV12-3 or TRBV12-4; 12 nucleotides align to TRBD1. The junction had 11 bases not matched to a gene; V was cut back by 7 bases and J by 8 bases. There are 15 residues in the CDR3. The CDR3 coding sequence is TGTGCCAGCAATCCAGGGACAGGGGGCAGAGGCGGCTACACCTTC. Residues: CASNPGTGGRGGYTF.

CDR3 coding DNA: TGTGCCAGCAGCCTCAATCCGCAGGGCAACACTGAAGCTTTCTTT. Its translation: CASSLNPQGNTEAFF. This chain links TRBV6-1 with TRBJ1-1; weak D call: TRBD1 (5 bases). The CDR3 length is 15 residues. Germline CDR1 and CDR2: MNHNS and SASEGT. Trimming removed 6 bases from V and 2 bases from J, with 16 bases in between.

This clonotype was detected only a few times. CDR3 region: CASSAGAGLTNEKLFF. DNA of the CDR3: TGTGCCAGCAGTGCTGGAGCAGGGCTAACTAATGAAAAACTGTTTTTT. The genes are TRBV12-3 or TRBV12-4 and TRBJ1-4; tentatively, D is TRBD1 (5 bases). The CDR3 spans 16 residues. Trimming removed 5 bases from V and 1 base from J, with 14 bases in between.

The chain combines TRBV6-1 with TRBJ1-2; D is perhaps TRBD1 (6 bases). V was clipped by 6 bases and J by 3 bases, with 14 bases between them. CDR3 size: 14 residues. The germline CDR1 and CDR2 sequences are MNHNS and SASEGT. This CDR3 is CASSHREGDYGYTF. The CDR3 DNA follows: TGTGCCAGCAGCCACCGGGAGGGGGACTATGGCTACACCTTC.

This clonotype occurred a few times. This chain uses TRBV28 with TRBJ2-1; D perhaps matches TRBD2 (6 bases). CDR3 length: 12 amino acids. The germline V gene has CDR1 MDHEN and CDR2 SYDVKM. Trimming cost V 0 bases and J 9 bases, with 6 bases left between them. The DNA for the CDR3 is TGTGCCAGCAGTTTATGGCGGGGTGAGCAGTTCTTC. Its translation: CASSLWRGEQFF.

The rearrangement links TRBV11-2 to TRBJ2-2; possible D gene TRBD1, 6 bases. This CDR3 has 19 residues. V was clipped by 3 bases and J by 4 bases, with 24 bases between them. Germline values: CDR1 SGHAT, CDR2 FQNNGV. CDR3 bases: TGTGCCAGCAGCTTCTCCCGGGACATCCTACTTCCCGGCACCGGGGAGCTGTTTTTT. It encodes CASSFSRDILLPGTGELFF.

V and J are TRBV5-1 and TRBJ1-2, with 7 bases matching TRBD1. After removal of 0 bases from V and 5 bases from J, the junction contained 7 bases not matched to a gene. This CDR3 has 15 residues. From germline, CDR1 is SGHRS and CDR2 YFSETQ. CDR3 residues: CASSLEGGSWYGYTF. The CDR3 region has the DNA TGCGCCAGCAGCTTGGAAGGGGGCTCGTGGTATGGCTACACCTTC.